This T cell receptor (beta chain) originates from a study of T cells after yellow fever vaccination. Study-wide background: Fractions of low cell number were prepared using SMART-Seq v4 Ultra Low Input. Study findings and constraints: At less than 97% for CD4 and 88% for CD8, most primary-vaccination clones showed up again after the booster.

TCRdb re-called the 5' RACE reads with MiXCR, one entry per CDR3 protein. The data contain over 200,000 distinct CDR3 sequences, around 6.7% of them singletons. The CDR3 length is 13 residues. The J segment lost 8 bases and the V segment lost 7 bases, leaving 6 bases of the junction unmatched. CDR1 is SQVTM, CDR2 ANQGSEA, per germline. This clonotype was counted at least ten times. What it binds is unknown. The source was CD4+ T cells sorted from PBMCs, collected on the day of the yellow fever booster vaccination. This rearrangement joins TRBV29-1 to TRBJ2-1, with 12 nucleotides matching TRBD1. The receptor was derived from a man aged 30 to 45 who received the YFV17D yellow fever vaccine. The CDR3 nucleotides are TGCAGCGGAGCCGGGACAGGGGGCTATGAGCAGTTCTTC. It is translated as CSGAGTGGYEQFF.